The TCR beta chain under discussion was sequenced for a study of cytomegalovirus exposure and HLA in healthy donors. Notes on this clone: The antigen is unknown.

The PCR made use of 60 Vbeta and 13 Jbeta primers. Sequencing was performed with immunoSEQ multiplex PCR; in TCRdb, only in-frame clones are kept and a portion is missing. This table holds about 180,000 clones, around three quarters found once. Findings and caveats of the study: Certain indistinguishable V segments, among them TRBV6-2 and TRBV6-3, were excluded. Near-uniform donor sequencing depth was presumed by presence/absence analyses.

V was trimmed by 1 base and J by 7 bases, leaving 8 bases between them. CDR3 size: 13 residues. Germline CDR1 reads SGHDN; CDR2 reads FVKESK. J is TRBJ2-1 and V is TRBV14; no reliable D call. The specimen sequenced was PBMCs. The receptor's source is a woman in her thirties in good health and CMV-seronegative. In nucleotides, the CDR3 is TGTGCCAGCAGCCAAGCACCGACTAATGAGCAGTTCTTC. Translated, it gives CASSQAPTNEQFF.